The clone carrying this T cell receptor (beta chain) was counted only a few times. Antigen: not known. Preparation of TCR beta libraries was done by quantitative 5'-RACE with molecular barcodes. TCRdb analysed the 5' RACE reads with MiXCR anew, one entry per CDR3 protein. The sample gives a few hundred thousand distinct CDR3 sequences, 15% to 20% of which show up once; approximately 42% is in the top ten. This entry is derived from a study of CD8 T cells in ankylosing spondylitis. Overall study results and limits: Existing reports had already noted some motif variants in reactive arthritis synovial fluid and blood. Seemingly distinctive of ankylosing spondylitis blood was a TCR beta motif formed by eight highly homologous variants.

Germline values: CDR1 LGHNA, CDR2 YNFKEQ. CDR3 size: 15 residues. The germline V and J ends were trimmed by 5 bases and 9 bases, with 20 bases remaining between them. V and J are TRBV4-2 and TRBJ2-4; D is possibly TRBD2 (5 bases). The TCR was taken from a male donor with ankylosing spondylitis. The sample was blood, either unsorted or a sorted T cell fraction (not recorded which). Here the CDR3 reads CASSANGESRGIQYF. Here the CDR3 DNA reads TGTGCCAGCAGCGCAAACGGGGAGTCGAGAGGCATTCAGTACTTC.